This T cell receptor (beta chain) was sequenced in a study of T-cell memory formation after mild COVID-19. This clonotype appeared a few times. This CDR3 is built from 12 residues. Unmatched junction bases numbered 7, after V lost 6 bases and J lost 6 bases. Germline CDR1 is SQVTM and CDR2 is ANQGSEA. One entry per CDR3 protein results from TCRdb running MiXCR on the 5' RACE reads. Here the sample spans about 470,000 distinct CDR3 sequences, around 27% being singletons. The TCR sequence derives from an adult woman who had mild COVID-19 (a few samples of this study predate the infection). Cell type and time point are not known. The genes are TRBV29-1 and TRBJ2-7, with 8 bases lining up with TRBD1. Sequencing input: PBMCs or a T cell subset sorted from them (not recorded which). The CDR3 is CSVWTGHLEQYF. The CDR3 DNA is TGCAGCGTATGGACAGGGCATCTCGAGCAGTACTTC.